These 24 T cell receptor beta chains were sequenced from one sample in a study of T cell clonality in common variable immunodeficiency. For these TCRs, the target antigens are not known. TCRdb keeps only in-frame clones here, not all; method: immunoSEQ multiplex PCR. Recorded here are about 9,200 clones, none singletons. Study results and limitations: Fewer deletions and N-nucleotide insertions were reportedly seen in common variable immunodeficiency TCR beta sequences.

Sequenced: peripheral blood mononuclear cells. The receptors shown here come from a human donor with common variable immunodeficiency.

This clone has ten or more counts. The read stops 3 residues short of the end of the CDR3; the missing end is completed from the germline J gene. The J gene is TRBJ2-1, the V gene TRBV7-8; 10 bases map to TRBD1. Trimming at V came to 5 bases and at J to 5 bases, leaving 6 bases not matched to a gene. From germline, CDR1 is SGHVS and CDR2 FQNEAQ. This CDR3 comprises 15 residues. Partial CDR3 DNA: TGTGCCAGCAGCAACCGGGACAGGGGTAACAATGAG. It codes for CASSNRDRGNNE. The entire CDR3 is CASSNRDRGNNEQFF.

This clone has a count of ten or more. The read ends 3 residues shy of where the CDR3 ends; the end is completed using the germline J gene. The chain employs TRBV6-2 or TRBV6-3 and TRBJ2-5, with 7 bases that match TRBD1. CDR1 is MNHEY, CDR2 SVGEGT, per germline. This CDR3 is built from 15 residues. The V and J ends lost 10 bases and 2 bases, in that order; junction bases with no gene match: 13. Partial CDR3 DNA: TGTGCCACCAATAACAGGGGAGAGTTGCAAGAGACC. Encoded protein: CATNNRGELQET. The whole CDR3 is CATNNRGELQETQYF.

This clone occurred many times. Read coverage stops 3 residues before the CDR3 terminus; the germline J gene supplies the remainder. This chain connects TRBV6-2 or TRBV6-3 to TRBJ2-3; D ambiguous. The V gene lost 8 bases and the J gene lost 2 bases, with 14 bases spanning the gap. The CDR3 is 14 amino acids. Germline lookup yields CDR1 MNHEY and CDR2 SVGEGT. The sequenced CDR3 bases are TGTGCCAGCGGAAATAGCCCCAACACAGATACG. It codes for CASGNSPNTDT. The complete CDR3 reads CASGNSPNTDTQYF.

This clone was detected ten times or more. The CDR3 reads CASSPTYGYTF. The sequenced CDR3 bases are TGTGCCAGCAGCCCTACCTATGGC. The V gene is TRBV11-2, the J gene TRBJ1-2; no firm D call. The read is 3 residues too short to cover the CDR3 end, so that end is filled in from the germline J gene. Trimming stripped 5 bases from V and 4 bases from J, with 5 bases between. The CDR3 consists of 11 residues. Germline CDR1 reads SGHAT; CDR2 reads FQNNGV.

This clone was counted only a few times. CDR3 sequence reads: CASSSTNIGGAEQFF. CDR3 DNA, as far as it was read: TGTGCCAGCAGCTCGACCAATATTGGGGGGGCTGAG. The J gene is TRBJ2-1, the V gene TRBV7-6; possibly TRBD2 for D (7 bases). The CDR3 end lies 3 residues beyond the end of the read and is filled in from the germline J gene. Germline V gene lookup returns CDR1 SGHVS and CDR2 FNYEAQ. V dropped 4 bases and J dropped 9 bases, with 19 bases sitting between them. The CDR3 totals 15 residues.

There are many counts of this clone. The CDR3 is cut off 3 residues early in the read; its end comes from the germline J gene. J is TRBJ2-1 and V is TRBV12-3 or TRBV12-4; D is perhaps TRBD1 (6 bases). The CDR3 is 14 amino acids. The V and J ends lost 7 bases and 4 bases respectively, with 14 bases between them. The CDR3 DNA, read in part, is TGTGCCAGCACCTCTGGGGGCACGTACAATGAG. Translation gives CASTSGGTYNE. The full CDR3 sequence reads CASTSGGTYNEQFF.

Comments on this clone: The read finishes 3 residues shy of the CDR3 end, and the germline J gene is used to complete it. The genes are TRBV18 and TRBJ1-3; D remains ambiguous. The CDR3 contains 14 residues. Trimming pared 8 bases from V and 4 bases from J, leaving 15 bases between. CDR1 and CDR2 (germline): KGHSH, LQKENI. Partial CDR3 DNA: TGTGCCAGCGCCAGCGGCGCCGCGGGAAACACC. This translates into CASASGAAGNT. The entire CDR3 sequence reads CASASGAAGNTIYF.

There are many counts of this clone. The CDR3 end falls 3 residues outside the read, so it is completed with the germline J gene. The chain joins TRBV16 to TRBJ2-7, with no clear D. Deletions cut 2 bases from V and 5 bases from J, with 13 bases between. The CDR3 extends over 14 amino acids. Per germline, CDR1 KGHSY and CDR2 FQNENV. CDR3 loop: CASSQTPQGHEQYF. The CDR3 DNA, read in part, is TGTGCCAGCAGCCAAACCCCGCAAGGCCACGAG.

This clone was detected many times. The CDR3 extends 3 residues past the end of the read, so its final part is completed from the germline J gene. V usage is TRBV19 and J usage is TRBJ1-5, with D uncertain. The germline CDR1 and CDR2 sequences are LNHDA and SQIVND (reference sequence). Trimming removed 3 bases from V and 0 bases from J, with 9 bases in between. The CDR3 extends over 15 amino acids. Incomplete CDR3 DNA: TGTGCCAGTAGTATCTTGCCCAGTAGCAATCAGCCC. The encoded protein is CASSILPSSNQP. The CDR3 in its entirety is CASSILPSSNQPQHF. Full variable domain (missing parts from reference TRBV19 and TRBJ1-5): DGGITQSPKYLFRKEGQNVTLSCEQNLNHDAMYWYRQDPGQGLRLIYYSQIVNDFQKGDIAEGYSVSREKKESFPLTVTSAQKNPTAFYLCASSILPSSNQPQHFGDGTRLSIL.

This clone was found many times. The observed sequence ends 3 residues before the CDR3 terminus, with the missing tail filled in from the germline J gene. The chain uses TRBV5-4 and TRBJ2-5; D not certain. Germline loops: CDR1 SGHNT, CDR2 YYREEE (reference sequence). Deletions cut 3 bases from V and 4 bases from J, with 7 bases between. The CDR3 spans 12 residues. The DNA read from the CDR3 is TGTGCCAGCAGCTCCCCGGTAGAGACC. Amino acid sequence: CASSSPVET. The CDR3 reads in full as CASSSPVETQYF.

This clone was counted ten times or more. The read stops 3 residues short of the end of the CDR3; the missing end is completed from the germline J gene. The chain links TRBV5-1 to TRBJ2-1; 11 positions match TRBD2. The germline V gene has CDR1 SGHRS and CDR2 YFSETQ. Germline trimming cut 1 base from V and 4 bases from J; bases unmatched to any gene: 7. This CDR3 comprises 17 residues. The CDR3 reads CASSLPLAGGKYNEQFF. Incomplete CDR3 DNA: TGCGCCAGCAGCTTGCCCCTAGCGGGGGGAAAGTACAATGAG.

This clone was counted ten times or more. From the germline J gene comes the end of the CDR3, since the read stops 3 residues before it. The chain has TRBV19 and TRBJ2-2; 10 bases fit TRBD2. The CDR3 spans 17 residues. Trimming cost V 0 bases and J 8 bases; bases outside gene matches: 9. The V gene's germline CDR1 is LNHDA and CDR2 SQIVND (reference sequence). This chain's CDR3 is CASSIDLLAGSQGELFF. The CDR3 DNA, read in part, is TGTGCCAGTAGTATAGATCTACTAGCGGGATCCCAGGGGGAG.

By share, this clone ranks as medium-sized. The CDR3: CASSTGTSGTEQYF. The sequenced part of the CDR3 DNA is TGTGCCAGTAGTACCGGGACTAGCGGTACCGAG. The chain recombines TRBV19 with TRBJ2-7; TRBD2 matches at 11 bases. The read ends 3 residues early relative to the CDR3; the germline J gene fills the gap. V shed 4 bases, J shed 6 bases, and the junction held 5 bases outside the gene matches. The CDR3 consists of 14 residues. Germline lookup yields CDR1 LNHDA and CDR2 SQIVND (reference sequence).

This clone was picked up many times. The DNA ends 3 residues before the CDR3 does, and the rest of the CDR3 is filled in from the germline J gene. This rearrangement joins TRBV20-1 to TRBJ2-7; TRBD2 matches 12 bases. Trimming took 6 bases from V and 0 from J; bases not matched to a gene: 3. This CDR3 comprises 14 residues. The germline CDR1 and CDR2 sequences are DFQATT and SNEGSKA (reference sequence). Here the CDR3 reads CSALTSGSSYEQYF. The part of the CDR3 DNA that was read is TGCAGTGCCCTGACTAGCGGGAGCTCCTACGAG.

This clone was observed many times. The read terminates 3 residues before the CDR3 end, so the remaining end is supplied by the germline J gene. This rearrangement joins TRBV4-1 to TRBJ1-4, with 8 nucleotides matching TRBD1. V lost 1 base and J lost 8; bases outside the gene matches: 6. The CDR3 is made up of 15 amino acids. CDR1 and CDR2 from the germline V gene are MGHRA and YSYEKL. The part of the CDR3 DNA that was read is TGCGCCAGCAGCCAAGTCGGTACAGGGGGGGAAAAA. This encodes CASSQVGTGGEK. The whole CDR3 is CASSQVGTGGEKLFF.

This clone was picked up many times. The covered CDR3 bases are TGTGCCAGTAGCCCTTATTCGCAGGGGGCGATTCACCAGCCC. Amino acid sequence: CASSPYSQGAIHQP. The entire CDR3 protein is CASSPYSQGAIHQPQHF. V is TRBV19 and J is TRBJ1-5, with TRBD1 identical over 8 bases. The observed sequence ends 3 residues before the CDR3 terminus, with the missing tail filled in from the germline J gene. J gave up 7 bases and V 6 bases, and 17 bases lay outside the gene matches. Per the germline V gene, CDR1 is LNHDA and CDR2 is SQIVND (reference sequence). The CDR3 is made up of 17 amino acids.

In this sample, this clone turned up a few times. From the germline J gene comes the end of the CDR3, since the read stops 3 residues before it. V usage is TRBV7-9 and J usage is TRBJ1-5; maybe TRBD1 (5 bases). CDR3 length: 15 residues. The germline V gene encodes CDR1 SEHNR and CDR2 FQNEAQ (reference sequence). V was shortened by 1 base and J by 6 bases, with 13 bases between the two germline ends. The CDR3 bases that were read are TGTGCCAGCAGCTTAGGGCCAGGGTATGCTCAGCCC. This encodes CASSLGPGYAQP. The entire CDR3 reads CASSLGPGYAQPQHF.

This clone was observed at least ten times. The read stops 3 residues short of the end of the CDR3; the missing end is completed from the germline J gene. This chain joins TRBV30 and TRBJ1-5; D possibly corresponds to TRBD1 (5 bases). Trimming took off 0 bases at V and 0 bases at J, with 9 bases between the two ends. The germline V gene has CDR1 GTSNPN and CDR2 SVGIG (reference sequence). The CDR3 is 15 amino acids. The sequenced CDR3 bases are TGTGCCTGGAGTGTAGGGGCCCCTAGCAATCAGCCC. Translation gives CAWSVGAPSNQP. The whole CDR3 sequence reads CAWSVGAPSNQPQHF.

This clone is medium-sized in the sample. CDR3 loop: CASSPWGTGLTYEQYF. CDR3 DNA, as far as it was read: TGTGCCAGTAGTCCGTGGGGGACAGGACTTACCTACGAG. This chain connects TRBV19 to TRBJ2-7, with 8 bases that match TRBD1. The CDR3 goes on 3 residues after the read ends, and that part is filled in from the germline J gene. Trimming cost V 5 bases and J 2 bases; bases outside gene matches: 11. This CDR3 is built from 16 residues. The germline gives CDR1 LNHDA, CDR2 SQIVND (reference sequence).

This clone occurred many times. Read coverage stops 3 residues before the CDR3 terminus; the germline J gene supplies the remainder. V is TRBV18 and J is TRBJ2-5, with D maybe TRBD1 (6 bases). CDR3 length equals 15 residues. Germline CDR1 is KGHSH and CDR2 is LQKENI. V dropped 1 base and J dropped 2 bases, with 11 bases sitting between them. CDR3 sequence: CASSPRRTAQETQYF. The part of the CDR3 DNA that was read is TGTGCCAGCTCACCACGCCGGACAGCTCAAGAGACC. Full variable domain (outside the CDR3, taken from reference TRBV18 and TRBJ2-5): NAGVMQNPRHLVRRRGQEARLRCSPMKGHSHVYWYRQLPEEGLKFMVYLQKENIIDESGMPKERFSAEFPKEGPSILRIQQVVRGDSAAYFCASSPRRTAQETQYFGPGTRLLVL.

This clone was observed many times. The sequence runs out 3 residues before the end of the CDR3; the remainder is reconstructed from the germline J gene. The rearrangement uses TRBV20-1 and TRBJ2-7, with 10 positions matching TRBD1. Trimming at V came to 6 bases and at J to 3 bases, leaving 5 bases not matched to a gene. The CDR3 has 13 residues. The germline V gene has CDR1 DFQATT and CDR2 SNEGSKA (reference sequence). CDR3 residues: CSAAGTGVYEQYF. The part of the CDR3 DNA that was read is TGCAGTGCAGCCGGGACAGGGGTCTACGAG.

This clone came up many times. The CDR3 is cut off 3 residues early in the read; its end comes from the germline J gene. This chain connects TRBV20-1 to TRBJ1-5; no definite D call. This CDR3 comprises 13 residues. The V end lost 0 bases, the J end lost 4 bases, and 7 bases lay between the germline ends. CDR1 is DFQATT and CDR2 is SNEGSKA in the germline V gene (reference sequence). CDR3 sequence reads: CSARDIQNQPQHF. The DNA read from the CDR3 is TGCAGTGCTAGAGATATCCAGAATCAGCCC.

This clone was observed at least ten times. Read coverage stops 3 residues before the CDR3 terminus; the germline J gene supplies the remainder. The J gene is TRBJ2-2, the V gene TRBV5-1, with a possible D match to TRBD1 (7 bases). The germline CDR1 and CDR2 sequences are SGHRS and YFSETQ. Trimming left V 4 bases short and J 4 bases short, with 17 bases between. This CDR3 has 16 residues. CDR3 DNA, as far as it was read: TGCGCCAGCAGCCCCGTCGGAGGGGGCGTCACCGGGGAG. It specifies CASSPVGGGVTGE. The CDR3 in its entirety is CASSPVGGGVTGELFF.

This clone appeared many times. The sequence runs out 3 residues before the end of the CDR3; the remainder is reconstructed from the germline J gene. This sequence joins TRBV5-1 and TRBJ2-6, with 8 bases that match TRBD1. The CDR3 loop spans 20 amino acids. Germline CDR1 and CDR2: SGHRS and YFSETQ. V shed 5 bases and J 1 base; nucleotides not matched to a gene: 17. CDR3 DNA, as far as it was read: TGCGCCAGCAGTACCCTGACAGGGGTAAAATTCAGGTCTGGGGCCAACGTC. As protein: CASSTLTGVKFRSGANV. The whole CDR3 sequence is CASSTLTGVKFRSGANVLTF.